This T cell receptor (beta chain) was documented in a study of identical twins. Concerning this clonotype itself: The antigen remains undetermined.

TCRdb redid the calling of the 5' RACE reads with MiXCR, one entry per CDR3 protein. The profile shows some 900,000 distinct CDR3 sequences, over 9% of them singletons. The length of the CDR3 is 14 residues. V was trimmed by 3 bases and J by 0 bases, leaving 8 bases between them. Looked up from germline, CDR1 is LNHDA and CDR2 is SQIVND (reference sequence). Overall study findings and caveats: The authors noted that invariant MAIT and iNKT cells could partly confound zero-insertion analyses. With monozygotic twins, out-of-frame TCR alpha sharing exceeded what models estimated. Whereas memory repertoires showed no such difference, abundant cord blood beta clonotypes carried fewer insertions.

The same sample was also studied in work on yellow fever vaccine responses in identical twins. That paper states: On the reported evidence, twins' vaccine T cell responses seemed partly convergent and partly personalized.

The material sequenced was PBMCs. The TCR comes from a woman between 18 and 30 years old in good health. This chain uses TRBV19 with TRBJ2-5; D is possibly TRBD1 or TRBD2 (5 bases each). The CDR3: CASSMGRYQETQYF. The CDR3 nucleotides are TGTGCCAGTAGTATGGGACGGTACCAAGAGACCCAGTACTTC. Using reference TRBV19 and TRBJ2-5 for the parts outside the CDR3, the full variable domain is DGGITQSPKYLFRKEGQNVTLSCEQNLNHDAMYWYRQDPGQGLRLIYYSQIVNDFQKGDIAEGYSVSREKKESFPLTVTSAQKNPTAFYLCASSMGRYQETQYFGPGTRLLVL.